Here is one TCR beta chain with its context. Its specificity is unknown. This sample is part of a study of post-analysis software for immune sequencing data. Study information: The courses of disease that were included comprised relapsing-remitting, secondary progressive and progressive-relapsing multiple sclerosis. General study findings and limits: In patients, five TRBV segments were more frequent than in controls, with TRBV5-6, TRBV5-1 and TRBV20-1 among them. For normalized Chao1 diversity, multiple sclerosis patients scored significantly lower than controls did.

cDNA libraries for TCR beta contained unique molecular identifiers. Input of roughly 0.95 to 11 million T cells yielded a few hundred thousand cDNA molecules. TCRdb reprocessed the PCR reads via MiXCR and lists one record per CDR3 protein. The sample holds under 900,000 distinct CDR3 sequences, approximately 50% seen once. Germline V gene data show CDR1 as MGHDK and CDR2 as SYGVNS. The CDR3 sequence is 17 residues long. V trimming: 1 base; J trimming: 5 bases; junction bases outside the gene matches: 6. The chain links TRBV25-1 to TRBJ2-2, with TRBD1 identical over 11 bases. Material: blood. The sequence came from a girl aged 5 to 17 with multiple sclerosis. The CDR3 DNA sequence: TGTGCCAGCAGTGAATTTTACGGGACAGGGGGGACCGGGGAGCTGTTTTTT. Translated, it gives CASSEFYGTGGTGELFF.